A single sample gave rise to the 5 T cell receptor beta chains below, sequenced in a study of T cell changes during pregnancy in multiple sclerosis. Sequenced by immunoSEQ multiplex PCR; TCRdb stores in-frame clones only, minus some. The sample lists over 45,000 clones, about 90% occurring once. The source material was peripheral blood, sampled in the first trimester of pregnancy. The receptors derive from a female donor in good health, enrolled as a control in a pregnancy study.

Only one count was recorded for this clone. This chain connects TRBV2 to TRBJ2-3; D possibly corresponds to TRBD1 (6 bases). The CDR3 consists of 14 residues. Trimming removed 8 bases at V and 2 bases at J, with 14 bases between. The V gene's germline CDR1 is SNHLY and CDR2 FYNNEI. The CDR3 region is CASADSLLTDTQYF. Here the CDR3 DNA reads TGTGCCAGCGCGGACAGTTTACTCACAGATACGCAGTATTTT.

The chain is built from TRBV7-9 and TRBJ1-1, with D tentatively TRBD1 (6 bases). The CDR3 loop spans 15 amino acids. Germline V lookup: CDR1 SEHNR, CDR2 FQNEAQ (reference sequence). V shed 3 bases and J shed 1 base, with 12 bases lying between them. CDR3 region: CASSLAGVGNTEAFF. Here the CDR3 DNA reads TGTGCCAGCAGCTTGGCAGGGGTTGGGAACACTGAAGCTTTCTTT.

The chain couples TRBV2 to TRBJ1-5; unclear D gene. The CDR3 is 14 amino acids. V gave up 4 bases and J gave up 6 bases, with 13 bases separating them. The V gene's germline CDR1 is SNHLY and CDR2 FYNNEI. The CDR3 nucleotides read TGTGCCAGCAGTGTGAAGCCCGACACTCAGCCCCAGCATTTT. Amino acid sequence: CASSVKPDTQPQHF.

The rearrangement joins TRBV2 to TRBJ2-1; 13 bases agree with TRBD2. The CDR3 is 16 amino acids. The germline gives CDR1 SNHLY, CDR2 FYNNEI. The junction had 11 bases not matched to a gene; V was cut back by 6 bases and J by 9 bases. The CDR3 protein is CASRKAGLAGDGEQFF. The DNA of the CDR3 is TGTGCCAGCAGGAAAGCAGGACTAGCGGGAGATGGTGAGCAGTTCTTC.

This clone was detected only once. The V gene is TRBV9, the J gene TRBJ1-4, with D perhaps TRBD1 (6 bases). The CDR3 covers 16 residues. The germline V gene has CDR1 SGDLS and CDR2 YYNGEE. V was clipped by 4 bases and J by 5 bases, with 18 bases between them. As DNA, the CDR3 is TGTGCCAGCAGCTCTAACCCCGCGGACAGCAATGAAAAACTGTTTTTT. Its protein product is CASSSNPADSNEKLFF.